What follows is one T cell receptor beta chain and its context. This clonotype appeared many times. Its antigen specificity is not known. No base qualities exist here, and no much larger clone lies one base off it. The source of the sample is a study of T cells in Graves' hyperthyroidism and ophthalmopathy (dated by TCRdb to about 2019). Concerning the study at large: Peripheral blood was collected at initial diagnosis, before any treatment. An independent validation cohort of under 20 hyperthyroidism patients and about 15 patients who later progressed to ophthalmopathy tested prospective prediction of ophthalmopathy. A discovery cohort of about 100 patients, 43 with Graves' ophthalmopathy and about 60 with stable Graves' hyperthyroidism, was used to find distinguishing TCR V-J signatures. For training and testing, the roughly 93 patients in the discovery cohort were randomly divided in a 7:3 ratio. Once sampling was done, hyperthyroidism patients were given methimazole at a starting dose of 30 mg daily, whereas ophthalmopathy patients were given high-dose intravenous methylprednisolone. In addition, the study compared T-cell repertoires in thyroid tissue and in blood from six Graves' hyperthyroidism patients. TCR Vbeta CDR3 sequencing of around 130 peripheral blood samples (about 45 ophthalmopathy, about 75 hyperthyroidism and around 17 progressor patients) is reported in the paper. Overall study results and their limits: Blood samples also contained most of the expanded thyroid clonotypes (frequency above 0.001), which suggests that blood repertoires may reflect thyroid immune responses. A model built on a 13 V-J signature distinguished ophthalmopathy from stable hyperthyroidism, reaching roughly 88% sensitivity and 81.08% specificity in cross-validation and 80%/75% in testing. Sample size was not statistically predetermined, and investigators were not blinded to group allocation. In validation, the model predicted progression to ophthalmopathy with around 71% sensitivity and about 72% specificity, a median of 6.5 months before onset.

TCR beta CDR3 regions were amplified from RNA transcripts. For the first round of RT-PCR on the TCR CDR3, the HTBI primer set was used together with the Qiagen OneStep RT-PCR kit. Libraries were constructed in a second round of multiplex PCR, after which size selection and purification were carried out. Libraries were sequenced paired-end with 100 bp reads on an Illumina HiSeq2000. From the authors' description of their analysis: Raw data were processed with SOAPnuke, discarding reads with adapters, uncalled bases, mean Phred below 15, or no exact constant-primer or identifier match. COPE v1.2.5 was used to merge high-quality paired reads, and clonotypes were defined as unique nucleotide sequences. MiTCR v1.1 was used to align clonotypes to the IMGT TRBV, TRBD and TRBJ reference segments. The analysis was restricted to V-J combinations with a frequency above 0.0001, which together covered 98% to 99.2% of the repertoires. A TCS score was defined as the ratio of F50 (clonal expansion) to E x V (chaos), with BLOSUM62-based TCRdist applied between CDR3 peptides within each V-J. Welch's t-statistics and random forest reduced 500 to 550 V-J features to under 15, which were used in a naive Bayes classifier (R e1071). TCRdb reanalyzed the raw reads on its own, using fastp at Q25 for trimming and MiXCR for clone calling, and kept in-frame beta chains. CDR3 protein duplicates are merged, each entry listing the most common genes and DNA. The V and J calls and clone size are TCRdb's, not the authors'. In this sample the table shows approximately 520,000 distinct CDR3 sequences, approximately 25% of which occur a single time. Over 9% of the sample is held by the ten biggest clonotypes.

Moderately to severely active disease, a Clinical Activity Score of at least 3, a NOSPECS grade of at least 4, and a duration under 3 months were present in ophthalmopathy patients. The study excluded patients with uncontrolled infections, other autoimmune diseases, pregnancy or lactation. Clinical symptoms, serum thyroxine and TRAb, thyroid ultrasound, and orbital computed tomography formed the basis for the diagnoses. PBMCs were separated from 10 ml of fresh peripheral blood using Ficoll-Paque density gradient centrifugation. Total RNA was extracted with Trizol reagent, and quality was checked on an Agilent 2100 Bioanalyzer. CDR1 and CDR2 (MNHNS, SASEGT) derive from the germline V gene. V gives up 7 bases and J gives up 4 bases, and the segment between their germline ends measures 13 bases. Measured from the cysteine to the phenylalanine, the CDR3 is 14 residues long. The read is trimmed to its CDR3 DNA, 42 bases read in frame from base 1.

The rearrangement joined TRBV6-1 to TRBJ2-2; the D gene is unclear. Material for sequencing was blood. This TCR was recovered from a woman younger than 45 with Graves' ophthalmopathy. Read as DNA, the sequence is TGTGCCAGCAAGGACCGGAGCCTCACCGGGGAGCTGTTTTTT. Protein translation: CASKDRSLTGELFF.